This T cell receptor (beta chain) was retrieved from a study of shared T cell receptors in the human thymus (TCRdb year 2021). Context from the whole study: The study investigated the way shared, self-reactive T-cell receptor alpha chains are produced in the human thymus.

The CDR3, from cysteine to phenylalanine, totals 19 residues. The sequence is cut down to CDR3 DNA, 57 bases in frame from base 1. The germline V and J ends show losses of 0 bases and 6 bases respectively, and no gene match explains 14 bases of the junction. CDR1 and CDR2 were assigned from the germline V gene as SGHRS and YFSETQ. Worth noting for this clone: This clone's antigen is unknown. No base quality information exists; no much larger clone differs at one position.

Receptor libraries were prepared by the immunoSEQ multiplex PCR assay. The table was pulled from immuneACCESS by TCRdb, which kept in-frame rearrangements only. Such tables lose some clones; where checked, under half of the loss comes from unresolved V genes, and the rest has no known cause. The sample table holds about 660,000 clones, of which approximately 89% were seen once. 0.0094% of the sample belongs to the ten largest clones. Another study also made use of these data, one on human thymus T cells. The second source states: The donors were immunologically healthy infants in Finland who had open corrective cardiac surgery for congenital heart defects. Thymus tissue was obtained as surgical resects removed during corrective cardiac surgery. Both the thymic and the peripheral blood repertoires appeared to show biased V and J gene segment usage. The related research reported highly overlapping thymic TCR repertoires among unrelated individuals. TCR alpha and beta repertoires from under 10 infant thymus samples and four related peripheral blood samples were characterized in the study. The infant donors were roughly 7 to 244 days old, and the cohort included several males and a couple of females. After being mechanically released from the tissue, thymocytes were kept at -70 degrees C in pellets of about 8.5-32 million cells. Genomic DNA was extracted from frozen cell pellets with a QIAsymphony instrument. The immunoSEQ multiplex PCR assay was used to amplify the TCRB and TCRAD loci from a standardized amount of quality-controlled genomic DNA. The amplicons covered the V(D)J region and were long enough to include the CDR3 and to identify the V and J genes. The commercial immunoSEQ service was used to sequence amplicons on an Illumina platform. Corrections for primer bias and sequencing errors followed previously described methods, while TCRAD and TCRB definitions were based on the IMGT database. Repertoires were analysed with immunoSEQ Analyzer 3.0 and VDJTools, covering basic statistics, V/J segment usage, diversity estimates, rarefaction and pairwise overlap. Chao1, ChaoE, Efron-Thisted, Shannon and inverse Simpson indices were used to estimate diversity, which was also estimated on datasets down-sampled to the smallest sample. Repertoire overlap was assessed by strict matching of CDR3 nucleotide sequence, V gene and J gene, and clustering was done by Jaccard-based multidimensional scaling. On average, thymus samples gave roughly 800,000 unique TCRB clonotypes, whereas blood samples gave about 84,000.

The chain is assembled from TRBV5-1 and TRBJ2-3; 12 central nucleotides agree with TRBD2. The sample consisted of thymocytes. The origin of this receptor is a boy younger than two with a congenital heart defect. Donor details come from another sample of the same person, matched by shared clones. Here is the DNA: TGCGCCAGCAGCTTGGCCAGGGCTAGCGGGAGGGCCCCCAACGATACGCAGTATTTT. This yields the protein CASSLARASGRAPNDTQYF. Supplemented by the reference TRBV5-1 and TRBJ2-3 proteins around the CDR3, the complete variable domain is KAGVTQTPRYLIKTRGQQVTLSCSPISGHRSVSWYQQTPGQGLQFLFEYFSETQRNKGNFPGRFSGRQFSNSRSEMNVSTLELGDSALYLCASSLARASGRAPNDTQYFGPGTRLTVL.